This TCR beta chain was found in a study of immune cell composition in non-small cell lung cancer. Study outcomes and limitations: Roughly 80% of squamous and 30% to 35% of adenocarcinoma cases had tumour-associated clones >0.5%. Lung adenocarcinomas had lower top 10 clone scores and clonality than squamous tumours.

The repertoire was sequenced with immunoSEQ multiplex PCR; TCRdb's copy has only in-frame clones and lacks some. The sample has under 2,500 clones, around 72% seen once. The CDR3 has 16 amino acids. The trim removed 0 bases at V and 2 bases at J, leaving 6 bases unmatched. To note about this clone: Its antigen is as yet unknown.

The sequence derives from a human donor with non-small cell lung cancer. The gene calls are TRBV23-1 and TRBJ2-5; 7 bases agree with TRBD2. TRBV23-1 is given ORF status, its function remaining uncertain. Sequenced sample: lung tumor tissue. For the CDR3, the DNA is TGCGCCAGCAGTCAATCAGCAGGGAGGGCTCAAGAGACCCAGTACTTC. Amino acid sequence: CASSQSAGRAQETQYF.